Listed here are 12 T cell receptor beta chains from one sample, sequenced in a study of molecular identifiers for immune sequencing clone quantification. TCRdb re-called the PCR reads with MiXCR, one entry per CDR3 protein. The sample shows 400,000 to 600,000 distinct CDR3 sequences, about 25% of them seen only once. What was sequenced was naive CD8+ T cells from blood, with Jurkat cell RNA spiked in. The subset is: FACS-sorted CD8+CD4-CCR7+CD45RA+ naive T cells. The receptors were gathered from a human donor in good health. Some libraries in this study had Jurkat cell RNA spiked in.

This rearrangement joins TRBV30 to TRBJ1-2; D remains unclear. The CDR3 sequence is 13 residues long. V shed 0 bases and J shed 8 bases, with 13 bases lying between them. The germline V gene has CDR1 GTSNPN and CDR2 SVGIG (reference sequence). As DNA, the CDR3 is TGTGCCTGGAGTGTGTCCACGGAAGGGGGCTACACCTTC. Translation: CAWSVSTEGGYTF.

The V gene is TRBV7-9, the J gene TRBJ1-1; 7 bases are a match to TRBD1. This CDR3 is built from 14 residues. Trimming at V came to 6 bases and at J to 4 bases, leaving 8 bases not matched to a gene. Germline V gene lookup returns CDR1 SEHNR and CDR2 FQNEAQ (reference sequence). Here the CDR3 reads CASRKTGIGTEAFF. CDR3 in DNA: TGTGCCAGCAGAAAGACAGGGATAGGCACTGAAGCTTTCTTT.

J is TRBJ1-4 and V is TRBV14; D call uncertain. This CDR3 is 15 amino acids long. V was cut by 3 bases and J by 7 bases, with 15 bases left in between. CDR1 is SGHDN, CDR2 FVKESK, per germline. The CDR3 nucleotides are TGTGCCAGCAGCCATTACAAGGGAGATGGTGAAAAACTGTTTTTT. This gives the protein CASSHYKGDGEKLFF.

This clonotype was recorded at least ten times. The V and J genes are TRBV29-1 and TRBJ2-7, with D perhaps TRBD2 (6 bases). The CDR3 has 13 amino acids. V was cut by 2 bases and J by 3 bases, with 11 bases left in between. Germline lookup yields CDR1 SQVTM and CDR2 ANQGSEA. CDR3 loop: CSVETGEDYEQYF. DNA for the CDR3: TGCAGCGTTGAAACTGGGGAGGACTACGAGCAGTACTTC.

The CDR3, as DNA: TGCGCCAGCAGCCAAGATAAGGGGGCAGGGGAAAAACTGTTTTTT. Translated, it gives CASSQDKGAGEKLFF. V gene TRBV4-1 combines with J gene TRBJ1-4; 7 nucleotides align to TRBD1. V lost 0 bases and J lost 8; bases outside the gene matches: 6. Germline assignment: CDR1 MGHRA and CDR2 YSYEKL. The CDR3 consists of 15 residues.

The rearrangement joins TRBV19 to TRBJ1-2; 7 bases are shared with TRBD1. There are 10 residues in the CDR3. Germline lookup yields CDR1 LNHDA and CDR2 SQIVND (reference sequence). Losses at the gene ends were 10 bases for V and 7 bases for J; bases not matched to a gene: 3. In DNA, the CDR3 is TGTGCCACACACAGGGGTGGCTACACCTTC. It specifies CATHRGGYTF.

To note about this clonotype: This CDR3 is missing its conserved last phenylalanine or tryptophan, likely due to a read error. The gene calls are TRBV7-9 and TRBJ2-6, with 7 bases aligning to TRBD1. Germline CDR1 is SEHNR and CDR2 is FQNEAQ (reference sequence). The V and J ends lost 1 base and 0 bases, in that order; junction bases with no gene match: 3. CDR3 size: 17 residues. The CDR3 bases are TGTGCCAGCAGCTTAGAACAGGGGTTCTCTGGGGCCAACGTCCTGACTTCC. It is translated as CASSLEQGFSGANVLTS.

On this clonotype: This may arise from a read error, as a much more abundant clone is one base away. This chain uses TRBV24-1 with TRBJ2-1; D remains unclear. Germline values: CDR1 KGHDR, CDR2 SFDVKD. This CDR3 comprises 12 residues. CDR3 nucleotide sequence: TGTGCCACCAGTGCTTTTGGTCATGAGCGGTTCTTC. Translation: CATSAFGHERFF.

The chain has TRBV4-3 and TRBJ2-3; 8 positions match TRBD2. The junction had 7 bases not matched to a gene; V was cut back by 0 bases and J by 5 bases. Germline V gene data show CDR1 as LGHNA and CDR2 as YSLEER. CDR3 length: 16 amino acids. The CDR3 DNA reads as TGCGCCAGCAGCCAAGAGGATAGCGGGGTGGGAGATACGCAGTATTTT. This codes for CASSQEDSGVGDTQYF.

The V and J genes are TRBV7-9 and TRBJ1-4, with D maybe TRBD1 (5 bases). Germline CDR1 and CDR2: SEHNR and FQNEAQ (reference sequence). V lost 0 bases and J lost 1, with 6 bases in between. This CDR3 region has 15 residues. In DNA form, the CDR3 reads TGTGCCAGCAGCTTAGCGGGGGGAACTAATGAAAAACTGTTTTTT. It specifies CASSLAGGTNEKLFF.

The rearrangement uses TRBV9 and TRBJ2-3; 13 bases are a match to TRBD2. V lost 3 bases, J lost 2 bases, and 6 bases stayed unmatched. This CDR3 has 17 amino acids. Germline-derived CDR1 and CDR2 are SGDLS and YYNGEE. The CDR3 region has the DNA TGTGCCAGCAGCGGAGGACTAGCGGGGGCCTACACAGATACGCAGTATTTT. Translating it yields CASSGGLAGAYTDTQYF.

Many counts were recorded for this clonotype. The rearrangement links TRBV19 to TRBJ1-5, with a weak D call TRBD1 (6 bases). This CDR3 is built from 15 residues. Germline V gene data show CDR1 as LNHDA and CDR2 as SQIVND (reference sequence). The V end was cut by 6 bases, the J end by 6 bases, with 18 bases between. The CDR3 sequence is CASSIGTRGLQPQHF. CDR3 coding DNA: TGTGCCAGTAGCATCGGGACAAGGGGTCTTCAGCCCCAGCATTTT.